This T cell receptor beta chain originates from a study of graft-versus-host responses after intestinal transplantation. Using immunoSEQ multiplex PCR, the repertoire was profiled, and TCRdb retains in-frame clones only, with some absent. In the table there are roughly 97,000 clones, over 75% of which are singletons. For this clone: Its target is not known.

This receptor was identified in a human donor who received an intestinal transplant. The input for sequencing was unstimulated CD4+ T cells sorted from spleen or lymph node cells, taken before intestinal transplant.

For the CDR3, the DNA is TGTGCCAGTAGCCAACGACAGGGACTAGCCAAAAACATTCAGTACTTC. Protein sequence: CASSQRQGLAKNIQYF. The chain has TRBV19 and TRBJ2-4; D is possibly TRBD1 (7 bases). Germline assignment: CDR1 LNHDA and CDR2 SQIVND (reference sequence). The V end lost 6 bases, the J end lost 0 bases, and 15 bases lay between the germline ends. The CDR3 extends over 16 amino acids.